These 27 T cell receptor beta chains originate from one sample sequenced in a study of T cells in Graves' hyperthyroidism and ophthalmopathy. The source material, RNA transcripts, was used to amplify TCR beta CDR3 regions. A first-round RT-PCR of the TCR CDR3 used the HTBI primer set. TCRdb reanalysed the multiplex PCR reads using MiXCR and keeps one entry per CDR3 protein. The data contain 400,000 or so distinct CDR3 sequences, roughly 15% of them seen just once; the ten biggest clones take up 15% to 20%. Sequencing was done on a sample of blood. The receptors derive from a woman aged 25 to 45 with Graves' ophthalmopathy.

This clonotype appeared a few times. This chain connects TRBV15 to TRBJ1-1; D gene unclear. CDR1 and CDR2 from the germline V gene are LNHNV and YYDKDF (reference sequence). The CDR3 contains 14 residues. Trimming took off 0 bases at V and 2 bases at J, with 7 bases between the two ends. The CDR3 nucleotides are TGTGCCACCAGCAGAGATCAGGATAACACTGAAGCTTTCTTT. Translated: CATSRDQDNTEAFF.

This clonotype was recorded many times. The gene calls are TRBV29-1 and TRBJ1-6, with 9 positions matching TRBD1. The CDR3 is 14 amino acids. With V trimmed by 4 bases and J by 9 bases, 7 bases remained unmatched. Germline CDR1 SQVTM, CDR2 ANQGSEA. The CDR3 DNA follows: TGCAGCGTTGGGTCCGGGACAGGGTCTTCACCCCTCCACTTT. It encodes CSVGSGTGSSPLHF. Variable domain in full (rest from reference TRBV29-1 and TRBJ1-6): SAVISQKPSRDICQRGTSLTIQCQVDSQVTMMFWYRQQPGQSLTLIATANQGSEATYESGFVIDKFPISRPNLTFSTLTVSNMSPEDSSIYLCSVGSGTGSSPLHFGNGTRLTVT.

The chain combines TRBV12-3 or TRBV12-4 with TRBJ2-5; the match to TRBD1 covers 8 bases. CDR3 size: 14 residues. V gave up 4 bases and J gave up 5 bases; unmatched junction bases: 6. CDR3 nucleotides: TGTGCCAGCAGTTGGACAGGGCTGGGGGAGACCCAGTACTTC. Amino acid sequence: CASSWTGLGETQYF.

This clonotype was picked up many times. The chain joins TRBV18 to TRBJ2-3; D possibly corresponds to TRBD2 (6 bases). Per germline, CDR1 KGHSH and CDR2 LQKENI. This CDR3 comprises 15 residues. V shed 6 bases and J shed 2 bases, with 15 bases lying between them. CDR3 sequence (DNA): TGTGCCAGCTCGCAAGGGGACTGGTACACAGATACGCAGTATTTT. Its protein product is CASSQGDWYTDTQYF. Based on the CDR3 plus reference TRBV18 and TRBJ2-3, the full variable domain is NAGVMQNPRHLVRRRGQEARLRCSPMKGHSHVYWYRQLPEEGLKFMVYLQKENIIDESGMPKERFSAEFPKEGPSILRIQQVVRGDSAAYFCASSQGDWYTDTQYFGPGTRLTVL.

This clonotype came up many times. The chain carries TRBV7-9 and TRBJ1-4; 8 bases map to TRBD1. V was clipped by 4 bases and J by 5 bases; unmatched bases: 9. There are 16 residues in the CDR3. Looked up from germline, CDR1 is SEHNR and CDR2 is FQNEAQ (reference sequence). The CDR3 DNA is TGTGCCAGCAGCTCCAGACAGGGGTGGGAGAATGAAAAACTGTTTTTT. Protein: CASSSRQGWENEKLFF.

This clonotype appeared many times. The rearrangement joins TRBV12-5 to TRBJ2-3; D uncertain. Germline loops: CDR1 LGHNT, CDR2 FRNRAP. CDR3 length: 13 amino acids. Trimming took off 7 bases at V and 0 bases at J, with 8 bases between the two ends. CDR3 in DNA: TGTGCTAGTGCCACCTTTAGCACAGATACGCAGTATTTT. Protein: CASATFSTDTQYF.

This clonotype was seen at least ten times. The rearrangement links TRBV4-1 to TRBJ1-2; D uncertain. The CDR3 is 14 amino acids. Per the germline V gene, CDR1 is MGHRA and CDR2 is YSYEKL. V shed 0 bases and J shed 4 bases, with 9 bases lying between them. The CDR3 DNA follows: TGCGCCAGCAGCCAAGAAGGAACGATCTATGGCTACACCTTC. Residues: CASSQEGTIYGYTF.

This clonotype was observed at least ten times. V usage is TRBV11-3 and J usage is TRBJ2-3; perhaps TRBD1 as D (6 bases). The CDR3 is 14 residues long. Trimming pared 1 base from V and 5 bases from J, leaving 10 bases between. Germline V gene sequence: CDR1 SGHNT, CDR2 YENEEA. CDR3 sequence (DNA): TGTGCCAGCAGCTTAGTACAGGGAGAAGATACGCAGTATTTT. Translation: CASSLVQGEDTQYF.

This clonotype came up many times. The chain is built from TRBV2 and TRBJ1-1; TRBD1 might be the D (5 bases). CDR3 length equals 15 residues. With 8 bases removed from V and 1 base from J, the gap between germline ends came to 17 bases. The germline CDR1 and CDR2 sequences are SNHLY and FYNNEI. CDR3 sequence (DNA): TGTGCCAGCTCTCGGGGGGGTTACGAGAACACTGAAGCTTTCTTT. It codes for CASSRGGYENTEAFF.

This clonotype occurred many times. V usage is TRBV6-1 and J usage is TRBJ2-1, with 8 nucleotides matching TRBD2. The CDR3 covers 15 residues. The junction had 8 bases not matched to a gene; V was cut back by 7 bases and J by 3 bases. The germline gives CDR1 MNHNS, CDR2 SASEGT. CDR3 sequence: CASITRGAYYNEQFF. CDR3 DNA sequence: TGTGCCAGCATTACGCGGGGGGCCTACTACAATGAGCAGTTCTTC.

The sample holds a few counts of this clonotype. The chain links TRBV15 to TRBJ2-7, with D unclear. This CDR3 spans 15 amino acids. Germline assignment: CDR1 LNHNV and CDR2 YYDKDF (reference sequence). V lost 0 bases and J 0 bases, leaving 9 bases between the germline ends. The CDR3 DNA sequence: TGTGCCACCAGCAGAGAAATTGACAACTCCTACGAGCAGTACTTC. The encoded protein is CATSREIDNSYEQYF.

This clonotype was found many times. V gene TRBV2 combines with J gene TRBJ1-2; TRBD1 might be the D (6 bases). Trimming removed 7 bases at V and 4 bases at J, with 16 bases between. From germline, CDR1 is SNHLY and CDR2 FYNNEI. The CDR3 covers 14 residues. CDR3 protein: CASKGEQGTYGYTF. The CDR3 DNA sequence: TGTGCCAGCAAAGGGGAACAGGGAACCTATGGCTACACCTTC.

This clonotype was detected ten times or more. The rearrangement uses TRBV2 and TRBJ1-4; D is unclear. The V gene lost 3 bases and the J gene lost 8 bases, with 4 bases spanning the gap. Germline V gives CDR1 SNHLY, CDR2 FYNNEI. This CDR3 comprises 11 residues. The DNA of the CDR3 is TGTGCCAGCAGTGAGACAGAAAAACTGTTTTTT. Translated: CASSETEKLFF.

In regard to this clonotype: This may stem from a read error, because a much larger clone lies one nucleotide away. The chain has TRBV15 and TRBJ2-5; tentatively, D is TRBD1 (5 bases). The germline V gene encodes CDR1 LNHNV and CDR2 YYDKDF (reference sequence). The CDR3 has 16 residues. CDR3 in amino acids: CAASRLSGQGMETQYF. The CDR3 DNA follows: TGTGCCGCCAGCAGACTTTCCGGGCAGGGCATGGAGACCCAGTACTTC. The complete variable domain, with remaining parts taken from reference TRBV15 and TRBJ2-5, reads DAMVIQNPRYQVTQFGKPVTLSCSQTLNHNVMYWYQQKSSQAPKLLFHYYDKDFNNEADTPDNFQSRRPNTSFCFLDIRSPGLGDTAMYLCAASRLSGQGMETQYFGPGTRLLVL.

This chain connects TRBV7-9 to TRBJ2-5; D is undetermined. Trimming left V 3 bases short and J 4 bases short, with 9 bases between. The CDR3 is 13 residues long. Germline V gene sequence: CDR1 SEHNR, CDR2 FQNEAQ (reference sequence). The CDR3 spells CASSFDISETQYF. In DNA form, the CDR3 reads TGTGCCAGCAGCTTCGACATATCAGAGACCCAGTACTTC.

This clonotype was observed many times. V and J are TRBV28 and TRBJ2-1; tentatively, D is TRBD1 (6 bases). Germline CDR1 MDHEN, CDR2 SYDVKM. This CDR3 has 16 residues. Deletions cut 3 bases from V and 6 bases from J, with 18 bases between. The CDR3 coding sequence is TGTGCCAGCAGTTTGGGCCGGGACACCGTTTCCAATGAGCAGTTCTTC. Protein sequence: CASSLGRDTVSNEQFF.

This clonotype appeared many times. The V and J genes are TRBV2 and TRBJ2-4, with 7 bases that match TRBD2. Germline-derived CDR1 and CDR2 are SNHLY and FYNNEI. The ends lost 4 bases at V and 5 bases at J; junction bases unmatched: 5. This CDR3 has 14 amino acids. Here the CDR3 DNA reads TGTGCCAGCAGTGGGCAGGGAGGGCAAAACATTCAGTACTTC. Its protein product is CASSGQGGQNIQYF.

This clonotype has at least ten counts. The genes are TRBV5-1 and TRBJ2-7, with 8 bases aligning to TRBD2. Looked up from germline, CDR1 is SGHRS and CDR2 is YFSETQ. Germline trimming cut 4 bases from V and 6 bases from J; bases unmatched to any gene: 15. The CDR3 contains 16 residues. CDR3 in DNA: TGCGCCAGCAGCCCCCCAACGGGGGGGCTCAGGGGCGAGCAGTACTTC. It yields the protein CASSPPTGGLRGEQYF.

This chain uses TRBV28 with TRBJ2-7; TRBD1 aligns across 8 bases. CDR3 length: 12 amino acids. Germline CDR1 is MDHEN and CDR2 is SYDVKM. Trimming removed 8 bases from V and 9 bases from J; junction bases left unmatched: 9. CDR3: CASGNQGARQYF. For the CDR3, the DNA is TGTGCCAGCGGAAATCAGGGGGCCAGGCAGTACTTC. The full variable domain, with the rest looked up from reference TRBV28 and TRBJ2-7, is DVKVTQSSRYLVKRTGEKVFLECVQDMDHENMFWYRQDPGLGLRLIYFSYDVKMKEKGDIPEGYSVSREKKERFSLILESASTNQTSMYLCASGNQGARQYFGPGTRLTVT.

This clonotype was picked up many times. The rearrangement joins TRBV20-1 to TRBJ2-3; the D is unclear. CDR3 length: 13 amino acids. Germline V lookup: CDR1 DFQATT, CDR2 SNEGSKA (reference sequence). Deletions cut 5 bases from V and 2 bases from J, with 11 bases between. The CDR3 loop reads CSAGVEPTDTQYF. CDR3 DNA: TGCAGTGCTGGCGTTGAGCCCACAGATACGCAGTATTTT.

This clonotype has at least ten counts. The V call is TRBV3-1, the J call TRBJ1-2; TRBD1 matches 7 bases. Germline loops: CDR1 LGHDT, CDR2 YNNKEL (reference sequence). V shed 4 bases and J 6 bases; nucleotides not matched to a gene: 23. The CDR3 length is 19 residues. As DNA, the CDR3 is TGTGCCAGCAGCCTTGCCCGGCGCTGGGGCCGCGACAGGGCTCATGGCTACACCTTC. Its translation: CASSLARRWGRDRAHGYTF.

The chain combines TRBV20-1 with TRBJ2-1; 12 bases agree with TRBD2. CDR1 is DFQATT, CDR2 SNEGSKA, per germline (reference sequence). The CDR3 extends over 15 amino acids. The junction had 8 bases not matched to a gene; V was cut back by 3 bases and J by 8 bases. CDR3 sequence reads: CSARLAGGLDDEQFF. CDR3 nucleotide sequence: TGCAGTGCTAGGCTAGCGGGGGGGCTGGACGATGAGCAGTTCTTC.

This clonotype was recorded many times. The V and J genes are TRBV7-9 and TRBJ2-1; 7 bases map to TRBD2. CDR3 length: 13 residues. The germline gives CDR1 SEHNR, CDR2 FQNEAQ (reference sequence). V lost 5 bases to trimming and J lost 8 bases; unmatched junction nucleotides: 6. The CDR3 DNA follows: TGTGCCAGCAGCCTCTCGACTAGCTATGAGCAGTTCTTC. Translated: CASSLSTSYEQFF.

The sample holds many counts of this clonotype. V gene TRBV27 combines with J gene TRBJ2-7; maybe TRBD2 (6 bases). CDR1 MNHEY and CDR2 SMNVEV come from the germline V gene (reference sequence). The CDR3 extends over 15 amino acids. Trimming pared 3 bases from V and 5 bases from J, leaving 17 bases between. The CDR3 nucleotides read TGTGCCAGCAGTTTCCGCCATGACGGGGGACACGAGCAGTACTTC. Its translation: CASSFRHDGGHEQYF.

There are many counts of this clonotype. The gene calls are TRBV2 and TRBJ1-4; TRBD1 is a possible D gene (6 bases). The CDR3 extends over 11 amino acids. Germline V CDR1 and CDR2: SNHLY, FYNNEI. Trimming removed 7 bases from V and 13 bases from J, with 13 bases in between. The CDR3 region is CASMQDRRLFF. CDR3 coding DNA: TGTGCCAGCATGCAAGACAGGAGACTGTTTTTT.

V usage is TRBV15 and J usage is TRBJ2-7, with D uncertain. Germline V gives CDR1 LNHNV, CDR2 YYDKDF (reference sequence). The CDR3 length is 12 residues. V shed 3 bases and J shed 4 bases, with 7 bases lying between them. CDR3 coding DNA: TGTGCCACCAGCAGCACCAATTACGAGCAGTACTTC. Protein sequence: CATSSTNYEQYF.

This clonotype was found a few times. V usage is TRBV6-1 and J usage is TRBJ1-6; no reliable D call. The germline V gene has CDR1 MNHNS and CDR2 SASEGT. This CDR3 region has 13 residues. The ends were cut back, 10 bases at V and 5 bases at J, with 12 bases in the middle. This CDR3 is CATLPGNNSPLHF. DNA of the CDR3: TGTGCCACCCTACCGGGAAATAATTCACCCCTCCACTTT.